Included here is one TCR beta chain sequence, with context. Its antigen is not identified. The sample comes from a study of T-cell reconstitution after alpha-beta-depleted transplantation in children. Unmatched junction bases numbered 1, after V lost 1 base and J lost 0 bases. CDR1 DFQATT and CDR2 SNEGSKA come from the germline V gene (reference sequence). This CDR3 comprises 16 residues. The authors prepared the TCRbeta library with unique molecular identifiers. In TCRdb, the PCR reads were re-called with MiXCR into one record per CDR3 protein. The data contain roughly 670,000 distinct CDR3 sequences, 13% of them seen just once; the ten biggest clones take up roughly 0.77%. Overall study results and limits: Several hundred expanded graft clones reportedly were the source of alpha-beta T cells about two months after transplant. Surviving thymic progenitors and recipient T cells were the source of high TCRbeta diversity at day 60 in some patients. Among T cells one year after transplant, newly produced cells accounted for most counts and diversity.

The chain recombines TRBV20-1 with TRBJ2-1; TRBD2 matches at 12 bases. The source of this sequence is a girl between 2 and 10 years old with congenital amegakaryocytic thrombocytopenia, due to receive a stem cell transplant. Sequenced here: PBMCs, sampled before TCRalphabeta/CD19-depleted stem cell transplant. For the CDR3, the DNA is TGCAGTGCTAGAGGGACTAGCGGGGTCTCCTACAATGAGCAGTTCTTC. It encodes CSARGTSGVSYNEQFF.